This T cell receptor beta chain was profiled in a study of T cell responses to AZD1222 COVID-19 vaccine. The study, taken as a whole, reports: CD4 TCRs associated with vaccination spanned spike, dominating at 160-218 and 743-854. Donor demographics were predominantly white British with a female majority; clonal diversity may be underestimated. Vaccination with two AZD1222 doses was followed by a rise in Spike-specific TCR breadth and depth.

Data came from immunoSEQ multiplex PCR; TCRdb stores just in-frame clones and leaves some out. The table has around 99,000 clones, about 92% seen once. Trimming removed 1 base from V and 7 bases from J, with 11 bases in between. The CDR3 is 14 residues long. Per germline, CDR1 MNHNS and CDR2 SASEGT. As to this clone: Antigen unknown.

The sequences come from peripheral blood, collected 28 days after the second AZD1222 dose. The chain uses TRBV6-1 and TRBJ1-5; a weak D match, TRBD1 (5 bases). This clonotype was sampled from an adult who received the AZD1222 COVID-19 vaccine. Here the CDR3 reads CASSEGQTGQPQHF. CDR3 bases: TGTGCCAGCAGTGAAGGACAGACGGGACAGCCCCAGCATTTT.